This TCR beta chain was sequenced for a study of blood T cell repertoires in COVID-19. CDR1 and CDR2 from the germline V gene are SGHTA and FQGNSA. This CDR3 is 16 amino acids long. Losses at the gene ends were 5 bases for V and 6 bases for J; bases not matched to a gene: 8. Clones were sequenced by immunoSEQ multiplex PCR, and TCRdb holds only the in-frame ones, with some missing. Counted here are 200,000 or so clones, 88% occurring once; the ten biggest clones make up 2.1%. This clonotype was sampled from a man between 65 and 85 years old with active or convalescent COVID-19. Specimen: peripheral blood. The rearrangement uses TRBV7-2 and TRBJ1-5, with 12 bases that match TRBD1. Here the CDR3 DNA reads TGTGCCAGCAGCCAGTCCGGGACAGGGGGCGGTCAGCCCCAGCATTTT. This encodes CASSQSGTGGGQPQHF.